A single sample is the source of the 3 T cell receptor beta chains below, sequenced in a study of long-term antiretroviral therapy in people with HIV. An immunoSEQ assay, version v3.0, was performed at survey level. Method: immunoSEQ multiplex PCR; TCRdb's copy keeps in-frame clones and lacks some. The table lists roughly 50,000 clones, approximately 79% of them singletons. The sequenced sample was unsorted PBMCs, obtained 0.8 years after starting antiretroviral therapy. The receptor set was obtained from a woman aged 18-29 years with HIV.

The chain joins TRBV4-1 to TRBJ2-4; 7 nucleotides align to TRBD1. Looked up from germline, CDR1 is MGHRA and CDR2 is YSYEKL. The V and J ends lost 3 bases and 1 base, in that order; junction bases with no gene match: 9. The CDR3 consists of 17 residues. The CDR3 loop is CASSQPRDSRAKNIQYF. CDR3 coding DNA: TGCGCCAGCAGCCAGCCCCGGGACAGCAGGGCCAAAAACATTCAGTACTTC.

V gene TRBV6-5 combines with J gene TRBJ1-2, with D possibly being TRBD1 (6 bases). Trimming took off 3 bases at V and 8 bases at J, with 10 bases between the two ends. The CDR3 has 12 amino acids. Germline CDR1 is MNHEY and CDR2 is SVGAGI. The CDR3 nucleotides are TGTGCCAGCAGTTATTCGGGGGGCGGCTACACCTTC. This sequence encodes CASSYSGGGYTF.

This clone has a single count. The chain has TRBV28 and TRBJ1-5, with D possibly being TRBD1 (6 bases). Germline V gene data show CDR1 as MDHEN and CDR2 as SYDVKM. The CDR3 loop spans 14 amino acids. Trimming left V 6 bases short and J 3 bases short, with 12 bases between. CDR3: CASRLTGNNQPQHF. In DNA, the CDR3 is TGTGCCAGCAGACTGACAGGAAACAATCAGCCCCAGCATTTT.